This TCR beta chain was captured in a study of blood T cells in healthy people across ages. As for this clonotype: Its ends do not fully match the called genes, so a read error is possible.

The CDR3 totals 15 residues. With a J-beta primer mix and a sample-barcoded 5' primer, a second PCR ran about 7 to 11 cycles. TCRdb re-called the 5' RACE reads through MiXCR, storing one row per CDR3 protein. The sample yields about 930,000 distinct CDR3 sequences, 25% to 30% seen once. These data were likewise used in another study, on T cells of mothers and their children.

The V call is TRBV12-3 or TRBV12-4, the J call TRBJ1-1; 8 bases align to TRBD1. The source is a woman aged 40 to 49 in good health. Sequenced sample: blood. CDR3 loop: CASSLVHRGNTGAFF. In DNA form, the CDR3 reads TGTGCCAGCAGTTTGGTCCACAGGGGGAACACTGGAGCTTTCTTT.